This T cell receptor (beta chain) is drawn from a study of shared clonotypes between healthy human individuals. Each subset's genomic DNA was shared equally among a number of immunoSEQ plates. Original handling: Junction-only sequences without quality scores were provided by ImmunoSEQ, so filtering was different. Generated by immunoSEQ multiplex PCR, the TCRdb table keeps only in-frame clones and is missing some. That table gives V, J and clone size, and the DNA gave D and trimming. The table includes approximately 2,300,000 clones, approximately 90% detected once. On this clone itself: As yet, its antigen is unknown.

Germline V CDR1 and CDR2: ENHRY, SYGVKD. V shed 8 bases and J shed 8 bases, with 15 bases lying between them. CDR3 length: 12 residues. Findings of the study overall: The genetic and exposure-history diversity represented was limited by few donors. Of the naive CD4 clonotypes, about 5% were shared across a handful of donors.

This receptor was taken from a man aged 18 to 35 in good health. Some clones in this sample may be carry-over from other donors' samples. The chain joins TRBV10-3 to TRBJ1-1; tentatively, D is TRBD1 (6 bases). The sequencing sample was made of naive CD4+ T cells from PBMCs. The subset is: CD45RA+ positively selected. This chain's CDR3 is CAISLGQGEAFF. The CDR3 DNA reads TGTGCCATCTCCCTGGGCCAGGGGGAAGCTTTCTTT.